A single sample gave rise to the 22 T cell receptor beta chains below, sequenced in a study of OX40 agonist ivuxolimab in advanced cancers. Library preparation used the immunoSEQ multiplex PCR assay. Not all clones reach the TCRdb copy of this immuneACCESS table, which keeps in-frame sequences only. Checked studies attribute under half of the gap to unresolved V genes and leave the rest unexplained. The sample yields roughly 60,000 clones; just over 85% were counted once. The top ten constitute about 0.88% of the sample. The sequences come from CD4+ or CD8+ T cells sorted from blood, collected in a trial of the OX40 agonist ivuxolimab. The receptors shown here come from an adult with an advanced solid tumor such as melanoma, head and neck, liver or kidney cancer.

The chain uses TRBV4-2 and TRBJ2-7; 7 bases fit TRBD1. The V segment lost 1 base and the J segment 5 bases; nucleotides outside the gene matches: 8. This CDR3 spans 15 amino acids. Looked up from germline, CDR1 is LGHNA and CDR2 is YNFKEQ. The CDR3 is CASSQVTGLLHEQYF. The CDR3 region has the DNA TGTGCCAGCAGCCAAGTGACAGGGCTCCTCCACGAGCAGTACTTC.

The CDR3 reads CAWSVSYKRGEQFF. DNA of the CDR3: TGTGCCTGGAGTGTAAGCTACAAAAGAGGTGAGCAGTTCTTC. V and J are TRBV30 and TRBJ2-1; D uncertain. CDR1 is GTSNPN, CDR2 SVGIG, per germline (reference sequence). Trimming removed 0 bases from V and 9 bases from J, with 15 bases in between. This CDR3 spans 14 amino acids.

In this sample, this clone turned up once. V usage is TRBV5-6 and J usage is TRBJ1-3; weak D call: TRBD1 (6 bases). The V and J ends lost 0 bases and 0 bases respectively, with 7 bases between them. Germline loops: CDR1 SGHDT, CDR2 YYEEEE. The CDR3 is 15 amino acids. CDR3 DNA sequence: TGTGCCAGCAGCTTGGTGGGGGCCTCTGGAAACACCATATATTTT. It encodes CASSLVGASGNTIYF.

The chain carries TRBV7-3 and TRBJ2-7; 7 bases agree with TRBD1. CDR1 is SGHTA, CDR2 FQGTGA, per germline. This CDR3 region has 13 residues. Trimming at V came to 6 bases and at J to 3 bases, leaving 5 bases not matched to a gene. The CDR3 DNA reads as TGTGCCAGCAGTCGGGCAGGGGGCTACGAGCAGTACTTC. As protein: CASSRAGGYEQYF.

This clone was detected once. CDR3 in amino acids: CASSREVIAGYEQYF. In DNA, the CDR3 is TGCGCCAGCAGTCGGGAGGTAATAGCGGGATACGAGCAGTACTTC. This rearrangement joins TRBV10-1 to TRBJ2-7, with 8 bases identical to TRBD2. CDR3 length: 15 residues. V shed 5 bases and J 4 bases; nucleotides not matched to a gene: 10. The germline CDR1 and CDR2 sequences are WNHNN and SYGVQD (reference sequence).

This clone has only one observation. The rearrangement links TRBV5-1 to TRBJ2-2; TRBD1 matches 7 bases. This CDR3 region has 17 residues. CDR1 and CDR2 (germline): SGHRS, YFSETQ. J gave up 1 base and V 5 bases, and 11 bases lay outside the gene matches. Here the CDR3 reads CASRSDRATLNTGELFF. CDR3 DNA sequence: TGCGCCAGCAGGTCTGACAGGGCCACCCTGAACACCGGGGAGCTGTTTTTT.

The chain links TRBV5-6 to TRBJ1-1, with D tentatively TRBD1 (5 bases). CDR3 length: 13 amino acids. V was clipped by 3 bases and J by 11 bases, with 17 bases between them. Looked up from germline, CDR1 is SGHDT and CDR2 is YYEEEE. CDR3 bases: TGTGCCAGCAGCTATGGGTCAGGGCAAGGTGCTTTCTTT. Its protein is CASSYGSGQGAFF.

The chain is built from TRBV7-9 and TRBJ2-2, with D hard to call. The CDR3 is made up of 13 amino acids. V was pared by 6 bases and J by 1 base, with 6 bases between. Germline lookup yields CDR1 SEHNR and CDR2 FQNEAQ (reference sequence). CDR3 DNA: TGTGCCAGCAGGCGTCAGAACACCGGGGAGCTGTTTTTT. Translating gives CASRRQNTGELFF.

The V and J genes are TRBV9 and TRBJ2-5; weak D call: TRBD2 (5 bases). Germline values: CDR1 SGDLS, CDR2 YYNGEE. V lost 0 bases and J lost 1, with 10 bases in between. The CDR3 loop spans 15 amino acids. CDR3: CASSVVPGSQETQYF. The CDR3 DNA reads as TGTGCCAGCAGCGTAGTTCCGGGGTCCCAAGAGACCCAGTACTTC.

CDR3: CASSLGEVQGARSYNEQFF. DNA of the CDR3: TGTGCCAGCAGCTTGGGCGAAGTTCAGGGGGCGAGGTCCTACAATGAGCAGTTCTTC. The chain couples TRBV5-6 to TRBJ2-1; 8 bases align to TRBD1. CDR3 length: 19 amino acids. Trimming at V came to 0 bases and at J to 1 base, leaving 12 bases not matched to a gene. CDR1 and CDR2 (germline): SGHDT, YYEEEE.

The chain employs TRBV27 and TRBJ2-5; possible D gene TRBD1, 6 bases. This CDR3 comprises 13 residues. Trimming removed 6 bases at V and 3 bases at J, with 11 bases between. Germline assignment: CDR1 MNHEY and CDR2 SMNVEV (reference sequence). CDR3 in amino acids: CASSLGAEETQYF. The CDR3 coding sequence is TGTGCCAGCAGCCTGGGGGCTGAAGAGACCCAGTACTTC.

J is TRBJ2-7 and V is TRBV7-8; no reliable D call. Germline CDR1 SGHVS, CDR2 FQNEAQ. V was clipped by 1 base and J by 7 bases, with 5 bases between them. The CDR3 covers 11 residues. CDR3 nucleotides: TGTGCCAGCAGCTTAGGGGAAGAGCAGTACTTC. Residues: CASSLGEEQYF.

This chain links TRBV4-2 with TRBJ2-1; D possibly uses TRBD1 or TRBD2 (7 bases each). Trimming stripped 0 bases from V and 10 bases from J, with 19 bases between. Looked up from germline, CDR1 is LGHNA and CDR2 is YNFKEQ. The CDR3 runs 16 residues. The CDR3 DNA follows: TGTGCCAGCAGCCAAGAGTTCGCAGGGGGGGTAGGGGAGCAGTTCTTC. Protein product: CASSQEFAGGVGEQFF.

The chain recombines TRBV5-4 with TRBJ2-3; 7 bases agree with TRBD2. The V segment lost 2 bases and the J segment 5 bases; nucleotides outside the gene matches: 8. Germline assignment: CDR1 SGHNT and CDR2 YYREEE (reference sequence). The CDR3 is 15 residues long. The CDR3 DNA follows: TGTGCCAGCAGCTTTGGAGCGGGGAGGGGAGATACGCAGTATTTT. Residues: CASSFGAGRGDTQYF.

The V gene is TRBV5-8, the J gene TRBJ2-7; 10 bases are a match to TRBD1. CDR1 and CDR2 (germline): SGHTS, YDEGEE. The J segment lost 3 bases and the V segment lost 4 bases, leaving 16 bases of the junction unmatched. The CDR3 is made up of 18 amino acids. This CDR3 is CASSGGPGQGLPRYEQYF. CDR3 nucleotide sequence: TGTGCCAGCAGCGGGGGACCGGGACAGGGGCTACCCCGCTACGAGCAGTACTTC.

V usage is TRBV2 and J usage is TRBJ2-1; D is unclear. This CDR3 has 11 residues. Germline V gene lookup returns CDR1 SNHLY and CDR2 FYNNEI. The V gene lost 3 bases and the J gene lost 9 bases, with 6 bases spanning the gap. CDR3: CASSEGGEQFF. The CDR3 nucleotides read TGTGCCAGCAGTGAGGGTGGTGAGCAGTTCTTC.

The chain joins TRBV6-5 to TRBJ1-4; possibly TRBD1 for D (5 bases). Germline CDR1 MNHEY, CDR2 SVGAGI. The V end lost 2 bases, the J end lost 8 bases, and 18 bases lay between the germline ends. CDR3 size: 16 residues. Here the CDR3 reads CASSYRWQNWGEKLFF. Here the CDR3 DNA reads TGTGCCAGCAGTTACCGGTGGCAGAACTGGGGGGAAAAACTGTTTTTT.

This chain joins TRBV9 and TRBJ2-3; TRBD2 agrees at 10 bases. This CDR3 has 16 amino acids. V trimming: 5 bases; J trimming: 2 bases; junction bases outside the gene matches: 8. Germline CDR1 and CDR2: SGDLS and YYNGEE. For the CDR3, the DNA is TGTGCCAGCAGTGAAGCGGGGGGGCGGAACACAGATACGCAGTATTTT. Residues: CASSEAGGRNTDTQYF.

CDR3 protein: CASSQGPGKDRLYEQYF. For the CDR3, the DNA is TGCGCCAGCAGCCAAGGCCCGGGCAAGGACAGACTCTACGAGCAGTACTTC. This sequence joins TRBV4-1 and TRBJ2-7, with a possible D match to TRBD1 (6 bases). The CDR3 runs 17 residues. Germline V gives CDR1 MGHRA, CDR2 YSYEKL. Trimming pared 1 base from V and 3 bases from J, leaving 19 bases between.

Relative to its sample, this clone is medium-sized. The chain recombines TRBV7-9 with TRBJ2-2; a weak D match, TRBD2 (6 bases). Trimming shortened V by 6 bases and J by 6 bases, and 11 bases separated the two germline ends. This CDR3 contains 13 residues. Germline CDR1 SEHNR, CDR2 FQNEAQ (reference sequence). Written as DNA, the CDR3 is TGTGCCAGCAGTAAGGGAGGTCCCGGGGAGCTGTTTTTT. Translated, it gives CASSKGGPGELFF.

The DNA of the CDR3 is TGTGCCAGCAGACCCCGGGGGGGTGTGAACACCGGGGAGCTGTTTTTT. It is translated as CASRPRGGVNTGELFF. The chain joins TRBV5-6 to TRBJ2-2; 8 bases are a match to TRBD2. The CDR3 consists of 16 residues. The ends lost 5 bases at V and 1 base at J; junction bases unmatched: 7. Germline V gene sequence: CDR1 SGHDT, CDR2 YYEEEE.

The rearrangement links TRBV5-4 to TRBJ1-2; no reliable D call. Trimming shortened V by 3 bases and J by 8 bases, and 14 bases separated the two germline ends. Germline values: CDR1 SGHNT, CDR2 YYREEE (reference sequence). The CDR3 is made up of 13 amino acids. CDR3 bases: TGTGCCAGCAGCTCCGGACGGGCAAAAGGCTACACCTTC. It encodes CASSSGRAKGYTF.